This is a list of T cell receptor beta chains from one sample in a study of CXCR3-negative and CXCR3-positive naive CD8 T cells. Using the 5' RACE reads, TCRdb records one entry per CDR3 protein without DNA. This sample contains 80,000 to 95,000 distinct CDR3 sequences. The sample consisted of naive CXCR3- CD8+ T cells from blood. The receptors derive from a human donor in good health. Some clones in this sample may be carry-over from other donors' samples. CDR3s include the opening cysteine and the closing phenylalanine or tryptophan.

j_call v_call cdr3_aa
TRBJ2-7 TRBV12-3/TRBV12-4 CASSLDGPDYEQYF
TRBJ1-1 TRBV12-3/TRBV12-4 CASSLNQGAYTEAFF
TRBJ2-5 TRBV27 CASKLQGTQETQYF
TRBJ2-1 TRBV20-1 CSASTGSEQFF
TRBJ2-7 TRBV25-1 CASSVTLYEQYF
TRBJ2-2 TRBV7-3 CASSLYSGANTGELFF
TRBJ1-5 TRBV7-2 CASSLEGAYQPQHF
TRBJ2-1 TRBV29-1 CSVAAESSYNEQFF
TRBJ2-6 TRBV28 CASSLMEGVAGANVLTF
TRBJ2-3 TRBV20-1 CSAREPLKDTQYF
TRBJ1-1 TRBV27 CASSHRGPDEAFF
TRBJ2-7 TRBV20-1 CSARGQGAMDEQYF
TRBJ2-5 TRBV3-1 CASSQRARLDQETQYF
TRBJ2-2 TRBV28 CASSLLAGAYTGELFF
TRBJ2-5 TRBV28 CASSSPGQGQETQYF
TRBJ2-7 TRBV5-1 CASSSTRRYEQYF
TRBJ1-1 TRBV5-1 CASSAGSITEAFF
TRBJ2-5 TRBV15 CATSRTGESETQYF
TRBJ2-3 TRBV2 CAIVKTGGKDTQYF
TRBJ2-7 TRBV28 CASRDRDIYEQYF
TRBJ2-1 TRBV12-3/TRBV12-4 CASSFGQGPNNEQFF
TRBJ2-1 TRBV6-6 CASSYWPGTENNEQFF
TRBJ2-7 TRBV27 CASGWTGADEQYF
TRBJ2-5 TRBV7-9 CASSSLVAGAPETQYF
TRBJ2-7 TRBV15 CATSRNRDLLGEQYF
TRBJ1-5 TRBV20-1 CSLGQGYNQPQHF
TRBJ1-1 TRBV29-1 CSVEGGGPGPEAFF
TRBJ2-7 TRBV7-2 CASSLAPGLAGGRGYEQYF
TRBJ1-2 TRBV27 CASSLSANRANYGYTF
TRBJ2-7 TRBV29-1 CSVEDQSSRQYF